Below, 27 T cell receptor beta chains from the same sample are listed, as sequenced in a study of CD8+ T cells in alopecia areata. The authors extracted RNA and reverse transcribed it into cDNA as the sequencing template. TCRdb's table, derived via immunoSEQ multiplex PCR, lists solely in-frame clones and lacks some. The sample lists 200,000 to 250,000 clones, around two fifths occurring once. The treatment: oral pan-JAK inhibitor, 5-10 mg twice daily. Sequences were derived from CD4+ T cells sorted from blood, sampled around week 36, from a patient treated with tofacitinib. These TCRs come from a human donor with alopecia areata.

This clone was seen a handful of times. The chain combines TRBV7-9 with TRBJ1-4, with TRBD1 identical over 7 bases. After removal of 5 bases from V and 5 bases from J, the junction contained 8 bases not matched to a gene. The CDR3 is made up of 15 amino acids. Germline V gene lookup returns CDR1 SEHNR and CDR2 FQNEAQ (reference sequence). In DNA form, the CDR3 reads TGTGCCAGCAGCCTCGGGGACAGCCTCAATGAAAAACTGTTTTTT. Protein sequence: CASSLGDSLNEKLFF.

The chain links TRBV29-1 to TRBJ2-5; D is perhaps TRBD1 (6 bases). The CDR3 spans 14 residues. CDR1 is SQVTM and CDR2 is ANQGSEA in the germline V gene. Trimming cost V 5 bases and J 5 bases, with 18 bases left between them. The chain's CDR3 is CSVKGGTASETQYF. Written as DNA, the CDR3 is TGCAGCGTTAAAGGGGGAACGGCATCCGAGACCCAGTACTTC.

In this sample, this clone turned up a few times. The chain has TRBV29-1 and TRBJ2-6, with TRBD1 matching over 10 bases. J lost 3 bases, V lost 6 bases, and 8 bases had no gene match. CDR3 length: 16 amino acids. From germline, CDR1 is SQVTM and CDR2 ANQGSEA. CDR3 sequence: CSVLGQGSFGANVLTF. The CDR3 bases are TGCAGCGTACTGGGACAGGGGAGTTTTGGGGCCAACGTCCTGACTTTC.

This clone was counted many times. J is TRBJ2-1 and V is TRBV4-1; 10 bases map to TRBD1. CDR1 and CDR2 (germline): MGHRA, YSYEKL. The trim removed 4 bases at V and 4 bases at J, leaving 4 bases unmatched. The CDR3 totals 15 residues. Here the CDR3 DNA reads TGCGCCAGCAGCCTCGAGGGACAGGGGTACAATGAGCAGTTCTTC. Translation gives CASSLEGQGYNEQFF.

On this clone itself: The sample has other DNA sequences that encode this CDR3 too. The chain carries TRBV7-2 and TRBJ2-7; TRBD2 is a possible D gene (5 bases). Germline values: CDR1 SGHTA, CDR2 FQGNSA. Trimming shortened V by 2 bases and J by 7 bases, and 9 bases separated the two germline ends. This CDR3 region has 12 residues. CDR3 sequence (DNA): TGTGCCAGCAGCTTACGAGGGTATGAGCAGTACTTC. The encoded protein is CASSLRGYEQYF.

V and J are TRBV30 and TRBJ2-3, with D hard to call. Germline CDR1 and CDR2: GTSNPN and SVGIG (reference sequence). This CDR3 is 11 amino acids long. Trimming removed 0 bases at V and 5 bases at J, with 3 bases between. CDR3 bases: TGTGCCTGGAGTGTTAAAGATACGCAGTATTTT. Translating gives CAWSVKDTQYF.

The V call is TRBV30, the J call TRBJ2-4; the D call may be TRBD1 or TRBD2 (5 bases each). Trimming cost V 3 bases and J 7 bases, with 10 bases left between them. Germline V CDR1 and CDR2: GTSNPN, SVGIG (reference sequence). The CDR3 consists of 12 residues. The CDR3 here is CAWRGPGNIQYF. DNA of the CDR3: TGTGCCTGGAGGGGACCAGGGAACATTCAGTACTTC. The variable domain in full, completed from reference TRBV30 and TRBJ2-4, reads SQTIHQWPATLVQPVGSPLSLECTVEGTSNPNLYWYRQAAGRGLQLLFYSVGIGQISSEVPQNLSASRPQDRQFILSSKKLLLSDSGFYLCAWRGPGNIQYFGAGTRLSVL.

Of note for this clone: The sample holds other DNA sequences that translate to the same CDR3. J is TRBJ2-3 and V is TRBV2; D unresolved. The CDR3 has 12 residues. V was pared by 6 bases and J by 4 bases, with 8 bases between. Germline lookup yields CDR1 SNHLY and CDR2 FYNNEI. The CDR3 DNA follows: TGTGCCAGCAGGAGGCAATCAGATACGCAGTATTTT. Its protein product is CASRRQSDTQYF.

There are a few counts of this clone. CDR3 nucleotide sequence: TGCGCCAGCAGCCAGGGTAGGTATGGCACTGAAGCTTTCTTT. Translation: CASSQGRYGTEAFF. The rearrangement joins TRBV4-3 to TRBJ1-1; D unresolved. The germline V gene encodes CDR1 LGHNA and CDR2 YSLEER. This CDR3 has 14 amino acids. Deletions cut 3 bases from V and 4 bases from J, with 12 bases between.

This clone has more than one count but fewer than ten. The identical CDR3 is also encoded by other nucleotide sequences in the sample. This rearrangement joins TRBV5-1 to TRBJ2-5, with TRBD2 matching 7 bases. CDR3 length: 14 amino acids. The V segment lost 0 bases and the J segment 5 bases; nucleotides outside the gene matches: 4. Germline V CDR1 and CDR2: SGHRS, YFSETQ. The CDR3 spells CASSLAGGSETQYF. CDR3 sequence (DNA): TGCGCCAGCAGCTTGGCTGGCGGGAGTGAGACCCAGTACTTC.

CDR3 sequence (DNA): TGTGCCACCAGCAAGTGGACATCTGGGGCCAACGTCCTGACTTTC. Protein: CATSKWTSGANVLTF. The chain joins TRBV15 to TRBJ2-6; D is possibly TRBD1 (5 bases). Germline lookup yields CDR1 LNHNV and CDR2 YYDKDF (reference sequence). The CDR3 is made up of 15 amino acids. V was clipped by 4 bases and J by 1 base, with 8 bases between them.

The V call is TRBV18, the J call TRBJ2-6, with 8 bases lining up with TRBD1. The CDR3 is 16 residues long. Germline V CDR1 and CDR2: KGHSH, LQKENI. Trimming cost V 3 bases and J 2 bases; bases outside gene matches: 3. The DNA of the CDR3 is TGTGCCAGCTCACCCGCAGGGGGCCCTGGGGCCAACGTCCTGACTTTC. It yields the protein CASSPAGGPGANVLTF.

DNA of the CDR3: TGTGCCAGCCACAGTTACGAGGGAGGGCCGAACAATGAGCAGTTCTTC. It specifies CASHSYEGGPNNEQFF. The rearrangement links TRBV27 to TRBJ2-1, with 7 bases identical to TRBD2. The germline V gene has CDR1 MNHEY and CDR2 SMNVEV (reference sequence). This CDR3 comprises 16 residues. Unmatched junction bases numbered 15, after V lost 8 bases and J lost 5 bases.

This clone was observed a few times. The rearrangement uses TRBV9 and TRBJ2-5, with D tentatively TRBD2 (6 bases). Germline loops: CDR1 SGDLS, CDR2 YYNGEE. Trimming took off 3 bases at V and 5 bases at J, with 14 bases between the two ends. CDR3 length equals 14 residues. This CDR3 is CASSDEGGGETQYF. In DNA form, the CDR3 reads TGTGCCAGCAGCGACGAGGGAGGAGGGGAGACCCAGTACTTC. Supplemented by reference TRBV9 and TRBJ2-5, the full variable domain reads DSGVTQTPKHLITATGQRVTLRCSPRSGDLSVYWYQQSLDQGLQFLIQYYNGEERAKGNILERFSAQQFPDLHSELNLSSLELGDSALYFCASSDEGGGETQYFGPGTRLLVL.

The chain links TRBV11-2 to TRBJ2-7, with D perhaps assigned TRBD1 or TRBD2 (5 bases each). CDR3 length equals 13 residues. Trimming removed 4 bases from V and 3 bases from J, with 10 bases in between. From germline, CDR1 is SGHAT and CDR2 FQNNGV. In DNA form, the CDR3 reads TGTGCCAGCAGCTCCCTGGGGGTCTACGAGCAGTACTTC. This encodes CASSSLGVYEQYF.

The chain is built from TRBV14 and TRBJ2-5; D gene unclear. V lost 0 bases and J 10 bases, leaving 15 bases between the germline ends. CDR1 and CDR2 (germline): SGHDN, FVKESK. The CDR3 is made up of 14 amino acids. DNA for the CDR3: TGTGCCAGCAGCCAAGACCCGGCCAGGCGGATCCAGTACTTC. Protein: CASSQDPARRIQYF.

This chain connects TRBV28 to TRBJ2-7; 7 bases line up with TRBD2. The CDR3 is 15 residues long. The J segment lost 3 bases and the V segment lost 5 bases, leaving 10 bases of the junction unmatched. In germline, CDR1 is MDHEN, CDR2 SYDVKM. In DNA form, the CDR3 reads TGTGCCAGCAGTCCATGGGCCCGCGGGGGCTACGAGCAGTACTTC. Its protein product is CASSPWARGGYEQYF.

The chain links TRBV30 to TRBJ2-1, with 10 bases identical to TRBD2. The germline gives CDR1 GTSNPN, CDR2 SVGIG (reference sequence). V shed 4 bases and J 5 bases; nucleotides not matched to a gene: 8. The CDR3 consists of 15 residues. The DNA for the CDR3 is TGTGCCTGGAATGGCGTAGCGGGGGGCGACAATGAGCAGTTCTTC. Translating it yields CAWNGVAGGDNEQFF.

This clone was observed at least ten times. V gene TRBV27 combines with J gene TRBJ2-4; 7 nucleotides align to TRBD1. The CDR3 has 14 amino acids. The V segment lost 4 bases and the J segment 7 bases; nucleotides outside the gene matches: 7. Germline values: CDR1 MNHEY, CDR2 SMNVEV (reference sequence). CDR3 bases: TGTGCCAGCAGTTCCCCAGGGGGAATCAACATTCAGTACTTC. Translation: CASSSPGGINIQYF.

In this sample, this clone turned up a few times. V is TRBV11-2 and J is TRBJ2-7, with a possible D match to TRBD1 (6 bases). The CDR3 length is 16 residues. V was shortened by 1 base and J by 2 bases, with 15 bases between the two germline ends. Germline V gene data show CDR1 as SGHAT and CDR2 as FQNNGV. DNA for the CDR3: TGTGCCAGCAGCTTAGCATCTCGGTCAGGGGCCTACGAGCAGTACTTC. Protein: CASSLASRSGAYEQYF.

This chain links TRBV5-4 with TRBJ2-3; 8 nucleotides align to TRBD1. Germline CDR1 SGHNT, CDR2 YYREEE (reference sequence). With 0 bases clipped from V and 9 bases from J, the junction kept 6 bases outside the gene matches. The CDR3 totals 14 residues. CDR3 residues: CASSLGPYRGTQYF. The DNA of the CDR3 is TGTGCCAGCAGCTTGGGACCATACAGGGGGACGCAGTATTTT. The whole variable domain, remainder taken from reference TRBV5-4 and TRBJ2-3, is ETGVTQSPTHLIKTRGQQVTLRCSSQSGHNTVSWYQQALGQGPQFIFQYYREEENGRGNFPPRFSGLQFPNYSSELNVNALELDDSALYLCASSLGPYRGTQYFGPGTRLTVL.

The chain links TRBV27 to TRBJ2-1; D is unresolved. CDR3 length: 14 amino acids. Per germline, CDR1 MNHEY and CDR2 SMNVEV (reference sequence). The V end was cut by 5 bases, the J end by 0 bases, with 8 bases between. The CDR3 DNA sequence: TGTGCCAGCAGTAGCCCTCGCTCCTACAATGAGCAGTTCTTC. Amino acids: CASSSPRSYNEQFF.

This rearrangement joins TRBV5-1 to TRBJ1-2, with D uncertain. The V gene lost 4 bases and the J gene lost 4 bases, with 11 bases spanning the gap. The CDR3 loop spans 13 amino acids. Germline V lookup: CDR1 SGHRS, CDR2 YFSETQ. The CDR3 region has the DNA TGCGCCAGCAGCCCCGCTGAATCCTATGGCTACACCTTC. Translation gives CASSPAESYGYTF.

This clone was found a few times. The chain has TRBV19 and TRBJ2-2; TRBD2 aligns across 10 bases. The CDR3 extends over 14 amino acids. V lost 4 bases, J lost 6 bases, and 2 bases stayed unmatched. Germline loops: CDR1 LNHDA, CDR2 SQIVND (reference sequence). Here the CDR3 reads CASSRGLAAGELFF. The CDR3 DNA sequence: TGTGCCAGTAGTAGAGGACTAGCGGCCGGGGAGCTGTTTTTT.

This clone was detected once. The chain has TRBV7-9 and TRBJ2-5; no clear D. The CDR3 spans 14 residues. Trimming left V 1 base short and J 5 bases short, with 11 bases between. The germline V gene encodes CDR1 SEHNR and CDR2 FQNEAQ (reference sequence). CDR3 sequence (DNA): TGTGCCAGCAGCTTAGATGGAGTTAGGGAGACCCAGTACTTC. Translation gives CASSLDGVRETQYF. Supplemented by reference TRBV7-9 and TRBJ2-5, the full variable domain reads DTGVSQNPRHKITKRGQNVTFRCDPISEHNRLYWYRQTLGQGPEFLTYFQNEAQLEKSRLLSDRFSAERPKGSFSTLEIQRTEQGDSAMYLCASSLDGVRETQYFGPGTRLLVL.

The chain couples TRBV29-1 to TRBJ2-3; tentatively, D is TRBD1 or TRBD2 (5 bases each). V lost 7 bases, J lost 1 base, and 12 bases lay in between. CDR3 length: 13 residues. Germline V gene sequence: CDR1 SQVTM, CDR2 ANQGSEA. The CDR3 is CSGGQGRTDTQYF. Written as DNA, the CDR3 is TGCAGCGGAGGGCAGGGCCGCACAGATACGCAGTATTTT.

Concerning this clone itself: Other DNA variants within this sample encode the same CDR3. The chain combines TRBV2 with TRBJ2-7, with TRBD1 matching 7 bases. V dropped 4 bases and J dropped 1; count of bases not matched to a gene: 4. CDR1 and CDR2 (germline): SNHLY, FYNNEI. This CDR3 has 14 amino acids. The CDR3 DNA reads as TGTGCCAGCAGTGGACAGGGTCCGTCCTACGAGCAGTACTTC. Its translation is CASSGQGPSYEQYF. Using reference TRBV2 and TRBJ2-7 for the parts outside the CDR3, the full variable domain is EPEVTQTPSHQVTQMGQEVILRCVPISNHLYFYWYRQILGQKVEFLVSFYNNEISEKSEIFDDQFSVERPDGSNFTLKIRSTKLEDSAMYFCASSGQGPSYEQYFGPGTRLTVT.